A single sample is the source of the 32 T cell receptor beta chains below, sequenced in a study. One entry per CDR3 protein, called by TCRdb with MiXCR from the RT-PCR reads. The sample lists 550,000 to 750,000 distinct CDR3 sequences; approximately 15% were seen once. Sequenced: memory CD4+ T cells from blood. All receptors come from a female donor in good health, serving as a healthy control.

This chain connects TRBV12-3 or TRBV12-4 to TRBJ1-2; D gene uncertain. This CDR3 contains 14 residues. The ends were cut back, 2 bases at V and 4 bases at J, with 11 bases in the middle. The CDR3 region has the DNA TGTGCCAGCAGTTTACAGACCCACCTCTATGGCTACACCTTC. It specifies CASSLQTHLYGYTF.

This clonotype was detected only a few times. V and J are TRBV20-1 and TRBJ2-1, with 8 bases aligning to TRBD2. The CDR3 totals 15 residues. The J segment lost 4 bases and the V segment lost 5 bases, leaving 10 bases of the junction unmatched. Germline CDR1 reads DFQATT; CDR2 reads SNEGSKA (reference sequence). CDR3 sequence reads: CSALAGLVGYNEQFF. CDR3 coding DNA: TGCAGTGCTCTCGCGGGACTAGTGGGTTACAATGAGCAGTTCTTC.

This clonotype was picked up a small number of times. This chain joins TRBV7-3 and TRBJ1-1; TRBD1 might be the D (6 bases). This CDR3 spans 15 amino acids. The V gene's germline CDR1 is SGHTA and CDR2 FQGTGA. V shed 5 bases and J shed 4 bases, with 17 bases lying between them. The CDR3 sequence: CASSREQGYGTEAFF. The CDR3 DNA sequence: TGTGCCAGCAGCCGTGAACAGGGATATGGCACTGAAGCTTTCTTT.

Comments on this clonotype: It may be a read error: a sequence one base away is much more abundant. The chain couples TRBV4-3 to TRBJ1-1; D gene uncertain. V dropped 2 bases and J dropped 0 bases, with 7 bases sitting between them. CDR1 is LGHNA, CDR2 YSLEER, per germline. The CDR3 length is 14 residues. Here the CDR3 DNA reads TGCGCCAGCAGCCAAAGGGATTTGAACACTGAAGCTTTCTTT. It encodes CASSQRDLNTEAFF.

The chain has TRBV2 and TRBJ2-7; a possible D gene is TRBD1 (5 bases). The V gene lost 6 bases and the J gene lost 2 bases, with 8 bases spanning the gap. Germline V gene sequence: CDR1 SNHLY, CDR2 FYNNEI. This CDR3 has 12 amino acids. The CDR3 DNA follows: TGTGCCAGCAGACAGGACACCTACGAGCAGTACTTC. Protein: CASRQDTYEQYF.

Only a few counts were recorded for this clonotype. This chain links TRBV2 with TRBJ2-7; possible D gene TRBD2, 5 bases. V lost 6 bases and J 0 bases, leaving 12 bases between the germline ends. The V gene's germline CDR1 is SNHLY and CDR2 FYNNEI. The CDR3 sequence is 14 residues long. The CDR3 reads CASRKFEGSYEQYF. As DNA, the CDR3 is TGTGCCAGCAGGAAGTTTGAGGGCTCCTACGAGCAGTACTTC. Filled out from reference TRBV2 and TRBJ2-7, the complete variable domain reads EPEVTQTPSHQVTQMGQEVILRCVPISNHLYFYWYRQILGQKVEFLVSFYNNEISEKSEIFDDQFSVERPDGSNFTLKIRSTKLEDSAMYFCASRKFEGSYEQYFGPGTRLTVT.

The chain has TRBV28 and TRBJ1-1; D gene ambiguous. The germline V gene has CDR1 MDHEN and CDR2 SYDVKM. V lost 3 bases to trimming and J lost 2 bases, with 19 bases between them. The length of the CDR3 is 17 residues. The CDR3 DNA follows: TGTGCCAGCAGTTTGCGTTCTGGAGTAGGTGGAAACACTGAAGCTTTCTTT. It encodes CASSLRSGVGGNTEAFF.

There are a few counts of this clonotype. This chain uses TRBV12-3 or TRBV12-4 with TRBJ1-2; TRBD1 agrees at 7 bases. CDR3 size: 14 residues. V shed 6 bases and J 4 bases; nucleotides not matched to a gene: 8. CDR3: CASRPSAGGYGYTF. The CDR3 DNA reads as TGTGCCAGCAGACCCTCGGCAGGGGGCTATGGCTACACCTTC.

V usage is TRBV15 and J usage is TRBJ2-1; 14 nucleotides match TRBD2. The CDR3 consists of 18 residues. The V gene's germline CDR1 is LNHNV and CDR2 YYDKDF (reference sequence). The V gene end was trimmed by 1 base and the J gene end by 5 bases; junction bases not matched to a gene: 7. CDR3 amino acids: CATSRGGTSGSRDNEQFF. CDR3 coding DNA: TGTGCCACCAGCAGAGGAGGGACTAGCGGGAGTCGGGACAATGAGCAGTTCTTC.

About this clonotype: A much larger clone sits a single nucleotide away, making a read error possible. A read error is likely, as this CDR3 ends without the conserved phenylalanine or tryptophan. J is TRBJ1-2 and V is TRBV29-1; D is possibly TRBD1 (5 bases). The CDR3 runs 12 residues. V dropped 3 bases and J dropped 4 bases, with 9 bases sitting between them. Germline V gene sequence: CDR1 SQVTM, CDR2 ANQGSEA. The CDR3: CSVDQGGYGYTL. CDR3 sequence (DNA): TGCAGCGTTGATCAGGGCGGCTATGGCTACACCTTA.

The V and J genes are TRBV5-1 and TRBJ2-3; D gene uncertain. Germline values: CDR1 SGHRS, CDR2 YFSETQ. This CDR3 contains 14 residues. V lost 2 bases to trimming and J lost 0 bases, with 7 bases between them. CDR3 sequence (DNA): TGCGCCAGCAGCTTCGAGCCTAGCACAGATACGCAGTATTTT. It is translated as CASSFEPSTDTQYF.

The sample holds many counts of this clonotype. Written as DNA, the CDR3 is TGCAGCGTTGACCGGGGGAGCACAGATACGCAGTATTTT. Protein product: CSVDRGSTDTQYF. The chain employs TRBV29-1 and TRBJ2-3, with D maybe TRBD2 (6 bases). This CDR3 region has 13 residues. V lost 3 bases and J lost 0, with 7 bases in between. From germline, CDR1 is SQVTM and CDR2 ANQGSEA.

This clonotype was detected a few times. V and J are TRBV5-1 and TRBJ1-2; the match to TRBD1 covers 7 bases. V trimming: 4 bases; J trimming: 8 bases; junction bases outside the gene matches: 8. CDR1 and CDR2 (germline): SGHRS, YFSETQ. The CDR3 runs to 13 residues. The CDR3 reads CASSQDREDGYTF. In DNA, the CDR3 is TGCGCCAGCAGCCAAGACAGGGAGGACGGCTACACCTTC.

This clonotype has ten or more counts. The chain joins TRBV24-1 to TRBJ2-3; either TRBD1 or TRBD2 may supply D (5 bases each). The length of the CDR3 is 12 residues. Germline CDR1 KGHDR, CDR2 SFDVKD. Trimming cost V 9 bases and J 3 bases, with 9 bases left between them. The CDR3 DNA reads as TGTGCCACCGAGGGGTTTACAGATACGCAGTATTTT. As protein: CATEGFTDTQYF.

The rearrangement uses TRBV28 and TRBJ2-6, with 8 bases matching TRBD1. CDR1 is MDHEN and CDR2 is SYDVKM in the germline V gene. CDR3 length equals 15 residues. The ends lost 6 bases at V and 5 bases at J; junction bases unmatched: 6. In nucleotides, the CDR3 is TGTGCCAGCAGACTAGGACAGGGTTGGGCCAACGTCCTGACTTTC. Translating it yields CASRLGQGWANVLTF.

This clonotype came up many times. This chain links TRBV5-5 with TRBJ1-1, with D possibly matching TRBD1 (6 bases). This CDR3 contains 12 residues. Trimming shortened V by 5 bases and J by 5 bases, and 10 bases separated the two germline ends. CDR1 is SGHKS and CDR2 is YYEKEE in the germline V gene (reference sequence). CDR3: CASRGAATEAFF. CDR3 nucleotides: TGTGCCAGCAGGGGGGCAGCTACTGAAGCTTTCTTT. Together with reference TRBV5-5 and TRBJ1-1, the CDR3 gives the full variable domain: DAGVTQSPTHLIKTRGQQVTLRCSPISGHKSVSWYQQVLGQGPQFIFQYYEKEERGRGNFPDRFSARQFPNYSSELNVNALLLGDSALYLCASRGAATEAFFGQGTRLTVV.

J is TRBJ2-1 and V is TRBV27, with 13 bases matching TRBD2. CDR1 is MNHEY, CDR2 SMNVEV, per germline (reference sequence). This CDR3 spans 16 amino acids. J was trimmed by 6 bases and V by 2 bases; bases with no gene match: 4. The CDR3 is CASSLRRTSGSNEQFF. The CDR3 DNA sequence: TGTGCCAGCAGTTTAAGAAGGACTAGCGGGAGCAATGAGCAGTTCTTC.

The chain couples TRBV4-1 to TRBJ2-1; maybe TRBD2 (7 bases). Trimming stripped 6 bases from V and 4 bases from J, with 19 bases between. Germline lookup yields CDR1 MGHRA and CDR2 YSYEKL. The CDR3 covers 16 residues. In DNA form, the CDR3 reads TGCGCCAGCAGGGCTCAAGGGGGGGGCCTTTACAATGAGCAGTTCTTC. Protein: CASRAQGGGLYNEQFF.

V usage is TRBV6-5 and J usage is TRBJ2-5; D could derive from TRBD1 or TRBD2 (6 bases each). V was pared by 6 bases and J by 4 bases, with 15 bases between. Germline CDR1 reads MNHEY; CDR2 reads SVGAGI. The CDR3 contains 14 residues. CDR3 residues: CASRTDRRGETQYF. The CDR3 DNA reads TGTGCCAGCAGAACTGACAGGCGGGGAGAGACCCAGTACTTC.

This clonotype was seen a few times. The chain uses TRBV6-6 and TRBJ2-2, with a tentative D call TRBD1 (6 bases). Trimming stripped 2 bases from V and 1 base from J, with 8 bases between. From germline, CDR1 is MNHNY and CDR2 SVGAGI (reference sequence). This CDR3 is 15 amino acids long. The CDR3 reads CASSYGRGNTGELFF. The DNA of the CDR3 is TGTGCCAGCAGTTACGGCAGGGGGAACACCGGGGAGCTGTTTTTT.

This clonotype was found many times. The chain combines TRBV11-2 with TRBJ1-1; no clear D. V lost 5 bases and J 5 bases, leaving 21 bases between the germline ends. The CDR3 sequence is 16 residues long. Looked up from germline, CDR1 is SGHAT and CDR2 is FQNNGV. CDR3 sequence reads: CASSRSASIPGTEAFF. In DNA form, the CDR3 reads TGTGCCAGCAGCCGATCGGCCAGCATACCGGGGACTGAAGCTTTCTTT.

CDR3 sequence (DNA): TGTGCCAGCAGCTTAGTGGGTTTAGCCAAAAACATTCAGTACTTC. Encoded protein: CASSLVGLAKNIQYF. The chain is built from TRBV7-9 and TRBJ2-4; the D is unclear. The CDR3 contains 15 residues. The germline V and J ends were trimmed by 1 base and 0 bases, with 7 bases remaining between them. Germline values: CDR1 SEHNR, CDR2 FQNEAQ (reference sequence).

This clonotype was seen many times. The rearrangement joins TRBV5-5 to TRBJ1-6; TRBD1 aligns across 7 bases. The CDR3 totals 13 residues. Trimming at V came to 4 bases and at J to 14 bases, leaving 9 bases not matched to a gene. The germline CDR1 and CDR2 sequences are SGHKS and YYEKEE (reference sequence). The CDR3 loop reads CASSPPGQPSLHF. CDR3 nucleotide sequence: TGTGCCAGCAGCCCACCGGGACAGCCATCCCTCCACTTT. The entire variable domain, with the rest obtained from reference TRBV5-5 and TRBJ1-6, is as follows: DAGVTQSPTHLIKTRGQQVTLRCSPISGHKSVSWYQQVLGQGPQFIFQYYEKEERGRGNFPDRFSARQFPNYSSELNVNALLLGDSALYLCASSPPGQPSLHFGNGTRLTVT.

The chain couples TRBV12-3 or TRBV12-4 to TRBJ2-3, with D unresolved. This CDR3 spans 16 amino acids. Trimming cost V 1 base and J 2 bases, with 13 bases left between them. The CDR3 DNA reads TGTGCCAGCAGTTTAGAGGTATGGGGTTCCACAGATACGCAGTATTTT. Its translation: CASSLEVWGSTDTQYF.

This clonotype was seen only a few times. The rearrangement links TRBV6-1 to TRBJ2-1; D perhaps matches TRBD1 (6 bases). CDR3 length: 15 amino acids. The V end lost 2 bases, the J end lost 9 bases, and 17 bases lay between the germline ends. Per germline, CDR1 MNHNS and CDR2 SASEGT. The CDR3 protein is CASSESGQRVLEQFF. The CDR3 DNA is TGTGCCAGCAGTGAATCTGGACAGAGGGTTCTTGAGCAGTTCTTC.

This clonotype was counted a few times. The chain recombines TRBV5-1 with TRBJ2-5, with D uncertain. Germline loops: CDR1 SGHRS, CDR2 YFSETQ. V was shortened by 1 base and J by 2 bases, with 9 bases between the two germline ends. The CDR3 totals 14 residues. In nucleotides, the CDR3 is TGCGCCAGCAGCTTGAATAGTGGTCAAGAGACCCAGTACTTC. Translating it yields CASSLNSGQETQYF.

The chain recombines TRBV5-1 with TRBJ2-5; TRBD2 matches 10 bases. The CDR3 spans 15 residues. CDR1 and CDR2 from the germline V gene are SGHRS and YFSETQ. Trimming removed 0 bases from V and 5 bases from J; junction bases left unmatched: 4. DNA for the CDR3: TGCGCCAGCAGCTTGGCCAGCGGGGGGGCCGAGACCCAGTACTTC. Its protein product is CASSLASGGAETQYF. Filled out from reference TRBV5-1 and TRBJ2-5, the complete variable domain reads KAGVTQTPRYLIKTRGQQVTLSCSPISGHRSVSWYQQTPGQGLQFLFEYFSETQRNKGNFPGRFSGRQFSNSRSEMNVSTLELGDSALYLCASSLASGGAETQYFGPGTRLLVL.

This clonotype was counted a single time. This sequence joins TRBV9 and TRBJ2-5, with unresolved D. The CDR3 consists of 15 residues. Germline CDR1 reads SGDLS; CDR2 reads YYNGEE. V was cut by 3 bases and J by 2 bases, with 14 bases left in between. CDR3 nucleotides: TGTGCCAGCAGCGCGGATGCGGCAGGTCAAGAGACCCAGTACTTC. It encodes CASSADAAGQETQYF.

The chain is built from TRBV9 and TRBJ1-1; no clear D gene. Trimming stripped 1 base from V and 0 bases from J, with 7 bases between. The CDR3 sequence is 14 residues long. Germline CDR1 is SGDLS and CDR2 is YYNGEE. CDR3 bases: TGTGCCAGCAGCGTAACAGAGGTGAACACTGAAGCTTTCTTT. Encoded protein: CASSVTEVNTEAFF.

This clonotype was seen only a few times. The V gene is TRBV5-1, the J gene TRBJ2-3, with 7 nucleotides matching TRBD2. Trimming at V came to 6 bases and at J to 3 bases, leaving 7 bases not matched to a gene. Germline V gene sequence: CDR1 SGHRS, CDR2 YFSETQ. This CDR3 is 14 amino acids long. The CDR3 here is CASNGEGRTDTQYF. The CDR3 DNA reads as TGCGCCAGCAATGGGGAGGGCCGTACAGATACGCAGTATTTT.

This clonotype was seen a single time. The gene calls are TRBV7-2 and TRBJ1-2, with D unclear. This CDR3 comprises 12 residues. In germline, CDR1 is SGHTA, CDR2 FQGNSA. The V end lost 1 base, the J end lost 8 bases, and 8 bases lay between the germline ends. The CDR3 sequence: CASSLVFGGYTF. CDR3 bases: TGTGCCAGCAGCTTAGTATTCGGGGGCTACACCTTC.

This clonotype came up a few times. The chain is built from TRBV20-1 and TRBJ2-1; 9 bases are a match to TRBD2. CDR1 is DFQATT and CDR2 is SNEGSKA in the germline V gene (reference sequence). Unmatched junction bases numbered 7, after V lost 6 bases and J lost 7 bases. The CDR3 is made up of 13 amino acids. The CDR3 DNA reads TGCAGTGCAAGGACTAGCGCAACGAATGAGCAGTTCTTC. Its protein product is CSARTSATNEQFF.